This TCR beta chain appears in the sequencing data of a study of T cell changes during pregnancy in multiple sclerosis. This table comes from immunoSEQ multiplex PCR, and its TCRdb copy is limited to in-frame clones, with some not included. The repertoire consists of some 37,000 clones, with 80% to 95% occurring once and the leading ten covering approximately 0.35%. This CDR3 is 17 amino acids long. Unmatched junction bases numbered 8, after V lost 2 bases and J lost 0 bases. Germline CDR1 SGHDT, CDR2 YYEEEE. This chain uses TRBV5-6 with TRBJ2-3; 8 nucleotides match TRBD1. The sequencing here drew on CD4+ T cells from peripheral blood mononuclear cells, taken after pregnancy. This clonotype was obtained from a female donor in good health, enrolled as a control in a pregnancy study. CDR3 sequence: CASSFRVGQGSTDTQYF. The CDR3 DNA reads as TGTGCCAGCAGCTTTCGCGTTGGACAGGGAAGCACAGATACGCAGTATTTT.